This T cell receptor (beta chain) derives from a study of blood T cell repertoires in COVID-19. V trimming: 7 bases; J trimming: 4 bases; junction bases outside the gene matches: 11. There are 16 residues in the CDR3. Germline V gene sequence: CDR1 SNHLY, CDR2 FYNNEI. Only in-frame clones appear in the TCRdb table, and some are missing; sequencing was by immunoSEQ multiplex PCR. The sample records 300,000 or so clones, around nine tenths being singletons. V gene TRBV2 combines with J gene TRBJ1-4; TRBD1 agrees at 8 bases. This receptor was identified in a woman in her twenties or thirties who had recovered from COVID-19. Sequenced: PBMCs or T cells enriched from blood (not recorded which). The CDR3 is CASMLAGGVGNEKLFF. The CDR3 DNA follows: TGTGCCAGCATGTTAGCAGGGGGCGTCGGTAATGAAAAACTGTTTTTT.